This TCR beta chain originates from a study of blood T cell repertoires in COVID-19 (dated by TCRdb to 2020 to 2022). About the investigation overall: Collaborator samples came from the United States, Italy and Spain and covered acute and convalescent phases of COVID-19. The prospective study material was composed of cDNA or gDNA derived from T cells, B-cell-depleted T cells, or PBMCs. The dataset comprised deeply sampled blood TCRbeta repertoires from subjects exposed to, actively infected with, or recovered from COVID-19. The repertoires were released in a freely available public database meant as a resource for research on the immune response to SARS-CoV-2. Samples came from the ongoing ImmuneRACE study (first 160 participants) plus 1,254 subjects from 6 global collaborators. Sample metadata almost always included a de-identified subject ID, COVID-19 status, age in years and sex. HLA class I and class II types, where available, came from metadata supplied by the sample provider rather than from assay-based typing.

The immunoSEQ Assay, a bias-controlled multiplex PCR, was used to amplify TCRbeta CDR3 regions from genomic DNA. In the paper's pipeline: The number of nucleated cells in each sample was estimated by amplification of reference gene primers within the assay. To quantify the absolute abundance of each unique TCRbeta CDR3 rearrangement, sequence reads were collapsed and filtered. For each sample, productive Simpson clonality was calculated as the square root of Simpson's diversity index over productive rearrangements. Sourced from immuneACCESS, this table was stored by TCRdb with only in-frame sequences that have V and J called. A share of the clones is absent; for the studies checked, an unresolved V gene accounts for under half, and the remainder has no known explanation. V and J calls plus clone size are reproduced from that table; the DNA served to infer D and trimming. The sample data list fewer than 300,000 clones, and 85% to 90% of these were observed just once. Of the sample, 11% falls within the top ten clones.

Study-wide conclusions, independent of this receptor: The quantity of clinical and demographic metadata differed by source and by participant and was supplied without curation.

With respect to this clone: No cognate antigen has been identified for it. No much larger clone is present one base from it, and per-base qualities are unavailable.

At one collaborating source in Seattle, patients were enrolled during active infection and were followed longitudinally through the course of disease. Whole blood was collected in K2EDTA tubes by collaborating institutions according to the institutions' own protocols. For TCRbeta analysis, collaborators shipped samples as frozen whole blood, isolated PBMCs, or DNA extracted from either of those sample types. The CDR3 spans 14 residues, from the cysteine through the phenylalanine. Just the 42-base CDR3 DNA is kept, in frame starting at base 1. The germline V gene yields MNHEY for CDR1 and SVGAGI for CDR2. V is cut by 6 bases and J by 5 bases, and the space between the germline ends is 14 bases.

This chain joins TRBV6-5 to TRBJ2-1, and perhaps TRBD2 as D gene, on 6 matching bases. The clonotype comes from a man aged 50 to 59 with COVID-19, enrolled during active disease. Sequencing was done on a sample of peripheral blood. The nucleotide sequence reads TGTGCCAGCAGAACCGGGACTTCTAACAATGAGCAGTTCTTC. Translated, this gives CASRTGTSNNEQFF.